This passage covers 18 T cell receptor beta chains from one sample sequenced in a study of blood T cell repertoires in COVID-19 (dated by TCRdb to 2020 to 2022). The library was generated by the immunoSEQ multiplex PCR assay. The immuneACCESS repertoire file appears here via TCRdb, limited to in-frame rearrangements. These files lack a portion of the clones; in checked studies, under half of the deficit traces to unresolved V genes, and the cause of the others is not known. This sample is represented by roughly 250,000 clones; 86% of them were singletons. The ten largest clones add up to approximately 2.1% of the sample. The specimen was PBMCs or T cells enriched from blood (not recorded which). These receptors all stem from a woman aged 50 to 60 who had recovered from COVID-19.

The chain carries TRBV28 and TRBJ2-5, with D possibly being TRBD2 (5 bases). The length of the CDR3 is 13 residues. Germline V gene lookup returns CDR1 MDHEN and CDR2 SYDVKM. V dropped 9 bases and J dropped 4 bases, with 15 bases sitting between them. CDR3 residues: CASLREIGETQYF. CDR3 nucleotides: TGTGCCAGTTTGAGGGAGATCGGAGAGACCCAGTACTTC. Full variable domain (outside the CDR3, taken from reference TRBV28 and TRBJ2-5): DVKVTQSSRYLVKRTGEKVFLECVQDMDHENMFWYRQDPGLGLRLIYFSYDVKMKEKGDIPEGYSVSREKKERFSLILESASTNQTSMYLCASLREIGETQYFGPGTRLLVL.

CDR3 DNA: TGTGCCAGCAGCCTAGGGACAGGAAGAACTGAAGCTTTCTTT. It is translated as CASSLGTGRTEAFF. V and J are TRBV3-1 (or the pseudogene TRBV3-2) and TRBJ1-1; 8 bases agree with TRBD1. In germline, CDR1 is LGHDT, CDR2 YNNKEL (reference sequence). CDR3 length: 14 residues. Trimming took 4 bases from V and 5 from J; bases not matched to a gene: 6.

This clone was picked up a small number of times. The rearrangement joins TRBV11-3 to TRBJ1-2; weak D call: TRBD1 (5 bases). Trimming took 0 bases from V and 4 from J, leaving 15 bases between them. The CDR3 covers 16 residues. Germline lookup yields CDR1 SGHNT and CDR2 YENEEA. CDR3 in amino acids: CASSLEGRRGFYGYTF. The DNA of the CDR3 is TGTGCCAGCAGCTTAGAGGGTAGAAGGGGCTTCTATGGCTACACCTTC.

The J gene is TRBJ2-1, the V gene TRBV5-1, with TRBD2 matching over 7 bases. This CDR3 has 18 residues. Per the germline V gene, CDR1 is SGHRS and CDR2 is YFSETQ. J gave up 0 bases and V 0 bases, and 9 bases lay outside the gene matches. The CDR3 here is CASSLVGLAVGSYNEQFF. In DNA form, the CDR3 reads TGCGCCAGCAGCTTGGTAGGTCTAGCGGTTGGCTCCTACAATGAGCAGTTCTTC.

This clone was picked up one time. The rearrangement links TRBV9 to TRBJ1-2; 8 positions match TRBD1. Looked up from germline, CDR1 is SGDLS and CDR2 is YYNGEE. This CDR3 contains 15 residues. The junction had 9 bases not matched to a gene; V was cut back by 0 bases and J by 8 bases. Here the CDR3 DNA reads TGTGCCAGCAGCGTAGAGGACAGGGTGCCTGTAGGCTACACCTTC. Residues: CASSVEDRVPVGYTF.

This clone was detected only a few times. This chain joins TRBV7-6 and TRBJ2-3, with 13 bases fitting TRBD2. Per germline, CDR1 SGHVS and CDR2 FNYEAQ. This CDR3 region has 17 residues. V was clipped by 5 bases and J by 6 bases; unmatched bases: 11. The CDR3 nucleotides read TGTGCCAGCAGCCCTATAAGACCGGGACTAGCGGGGGATACGCAGTATTTT. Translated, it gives CASSPIRPGLAGDTQYF.

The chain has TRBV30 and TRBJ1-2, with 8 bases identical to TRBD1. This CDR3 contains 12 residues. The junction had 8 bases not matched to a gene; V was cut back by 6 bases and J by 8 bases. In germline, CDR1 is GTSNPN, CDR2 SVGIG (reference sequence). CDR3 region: CACRTGSWGYTF. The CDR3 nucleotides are TGTGCCTGCCGGACAGGGTCTTGGGGCTACACCTTC.

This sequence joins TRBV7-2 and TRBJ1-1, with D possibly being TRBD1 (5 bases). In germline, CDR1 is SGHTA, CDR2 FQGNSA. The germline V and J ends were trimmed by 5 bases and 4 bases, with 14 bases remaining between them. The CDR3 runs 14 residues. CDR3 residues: CASSPDGGITEAFF. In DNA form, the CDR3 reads TGTGCCAGCAGCCCGGATGGGGGGATCACTGAAGCTTTCTTT. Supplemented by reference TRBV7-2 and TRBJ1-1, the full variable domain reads GAGVSQSPSNKVTEKGKDVELRCDPISGHTALYWYRQSLGQGLEFLIYFQGNSAPDKSGLPSDRFSAERTGGSVSTLTIQRTQQEDSAVYLCASSPDGGITEAFFGQGTRLTVV.

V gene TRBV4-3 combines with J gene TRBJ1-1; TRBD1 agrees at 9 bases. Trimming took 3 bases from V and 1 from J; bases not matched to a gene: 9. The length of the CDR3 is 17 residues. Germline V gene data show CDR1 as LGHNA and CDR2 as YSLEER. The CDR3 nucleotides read TGCGCCAGCAGCCACCAATTCCAGACAGGGGGGAACACTGAAGCTTTCTTT. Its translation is CASSHQFQTGGNTEAFF.

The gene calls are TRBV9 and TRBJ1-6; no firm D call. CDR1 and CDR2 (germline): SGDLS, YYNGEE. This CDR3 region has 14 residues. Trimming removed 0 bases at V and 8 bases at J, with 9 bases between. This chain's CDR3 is CASSVDGGYSPLHF. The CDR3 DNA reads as TGTGCCAGCAGCGTAGATGGCGGATATTCACCCCTCCACTTT.

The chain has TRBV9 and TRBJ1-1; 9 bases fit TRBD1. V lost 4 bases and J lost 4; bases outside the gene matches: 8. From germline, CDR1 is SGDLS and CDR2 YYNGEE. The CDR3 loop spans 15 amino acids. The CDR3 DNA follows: TGTGCCAGCAGCAATTACAGGGGGCAGGGCACTGAAGCTTTCTTT. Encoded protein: CASSNYRGQGTEAFF. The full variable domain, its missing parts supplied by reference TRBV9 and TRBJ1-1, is DSGVTQTPKHLITATGQRVTLRCSPRSGDLSVYWYQQSLDQGLQFLIQYYNGEERAKGNILERFSAQQFPDLHSELNLSSLELGDSALYFCASSNYRGQGTEAFFGQGTRLTVV.

CDR3 sequence (DNA): TGTGCCACCAGTTCACATGGCCCAGCCAAAAACATTCAGTACTTC. Its translation is CATSSHGPAKNIQYF. The chain combines TRBV24-1 with TRBJ2-4; D gene uncertain. The CDR3 loop spans 15 amino acids. V dropped 6 bases and J dropped 0 bases, with 11 bases sitting between them. The germline CDR1 and CDR2 sequences are KGHDR and SFDVKD.

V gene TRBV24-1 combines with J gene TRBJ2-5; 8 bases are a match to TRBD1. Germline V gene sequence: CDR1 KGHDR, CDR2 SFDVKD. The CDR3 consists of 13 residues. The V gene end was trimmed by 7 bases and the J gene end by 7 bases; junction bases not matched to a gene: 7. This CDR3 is CATREDREGTQYF. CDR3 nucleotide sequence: TGTGCCACCAGGGAGGACAGGGAAGGGACCCAGTACTTC.

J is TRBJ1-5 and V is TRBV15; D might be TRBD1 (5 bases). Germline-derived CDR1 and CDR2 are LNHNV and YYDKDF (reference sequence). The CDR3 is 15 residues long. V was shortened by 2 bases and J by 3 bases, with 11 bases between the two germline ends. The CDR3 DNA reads TGTGCCACCAGCAGAACTGACAGATCCAATCAGCCCCAGCATTTT. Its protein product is CATSRTDRSNQPQHF.

The CDR3 here is CASSLVRQGSGYTF. The CDR3 DNA sequence: TGTGCCAGCAGCTTAGTACGGCAGGGCAGTGGCTACACCTTC. V usage is TRBV11-2 and J usage is TRBJ1-2, with TRBD1 as a possible D gene (5 bases). There are 14 residues in the CDR3. V was cut by 1 base and J by 7 bases, with 13 bases left in between. Germline CDR1 reads SGHAT; CDR2 reads FQNNGV.

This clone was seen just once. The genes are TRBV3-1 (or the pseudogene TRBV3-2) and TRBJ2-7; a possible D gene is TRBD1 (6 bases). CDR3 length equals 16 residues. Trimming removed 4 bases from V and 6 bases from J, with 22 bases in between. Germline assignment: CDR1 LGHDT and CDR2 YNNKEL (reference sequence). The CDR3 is CASSPTLQTGQTEQYF. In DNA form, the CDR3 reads TGTGCCAGCAGCCCCACACTACAGACAGGTCAGACCGAGCAGTACTTC.

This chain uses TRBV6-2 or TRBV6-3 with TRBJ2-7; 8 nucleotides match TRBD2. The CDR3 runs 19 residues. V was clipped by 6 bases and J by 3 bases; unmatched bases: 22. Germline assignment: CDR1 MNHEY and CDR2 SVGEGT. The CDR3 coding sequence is TGTGCCAGCAGCCAAAGAACAAGCGCTCCCGGGACTAGGCGCTACGAGCAGTACTTC. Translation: CASSQRTSAPGTRRYEQYF.

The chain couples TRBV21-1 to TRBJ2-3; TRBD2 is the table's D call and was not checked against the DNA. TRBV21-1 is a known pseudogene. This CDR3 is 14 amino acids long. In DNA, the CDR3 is TGTGCCAGGGGACTCAGACCCATCACAGATACGCAGTATTTT. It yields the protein CARGLRPITDTQYF.